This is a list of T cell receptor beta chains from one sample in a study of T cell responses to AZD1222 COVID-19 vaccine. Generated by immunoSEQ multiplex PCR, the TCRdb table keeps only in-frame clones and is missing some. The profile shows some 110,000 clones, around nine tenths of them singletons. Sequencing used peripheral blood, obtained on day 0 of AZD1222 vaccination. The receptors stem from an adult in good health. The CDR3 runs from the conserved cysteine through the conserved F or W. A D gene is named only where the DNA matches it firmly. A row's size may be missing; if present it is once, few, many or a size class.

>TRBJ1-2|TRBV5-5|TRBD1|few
CASSPGQGGYGYTF
TGTGCCAGCAGCCCCGGACAGGGCGGCTATGGCTACACCTTC
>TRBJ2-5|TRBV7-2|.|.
CASSLGKAETQYF
TGTGCCAGCAGCTTAGGTAAAGCAGAGACCCAGTACTTC
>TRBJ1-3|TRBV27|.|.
CASSFNGIAGNTIYF
TGTGCCAGCAGTTTTAACGGCATAGCTGGAAACACCATATATTTT
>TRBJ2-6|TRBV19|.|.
CASSMSGLSGANVLTF
TGTGCCAGTAGTATGTCCGGGTTATCTGGGGCCAACGTCCTGACTTTC
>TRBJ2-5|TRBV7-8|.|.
CASSRDSRETQYF
TGTGCCAGCAGCCGGGACTCGCGAGAGACCCAGTACTTC
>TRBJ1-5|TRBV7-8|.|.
CASTTSRSSNQPQHF
TGTGCCAGCACCACGAGCAGGTCGAGCAATCAGCCCCAGCATTTT
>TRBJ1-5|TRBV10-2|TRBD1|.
CASRGDSRQPQHF
TGCGCCAGCCGGGGGGACAGCAGACAGCCCCAGCATTTT
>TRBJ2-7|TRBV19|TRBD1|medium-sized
CASTPTGGIYEQYF
TGTGCCAGTACGCCGACAGGGGGCATTTACGAGCAGTACTTC
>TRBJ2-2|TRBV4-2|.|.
CASSPQGPDTGELFF
TGTGCCAGCAGCCCGCAGGGACCCGACACCGGGGAGCTGTTTTTT
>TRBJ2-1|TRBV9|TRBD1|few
CASSAGQNSYNEQFF
TGTGCCAGCAGCGCGGGACAGAACTCCTACAATGAGCAGTTCTTC
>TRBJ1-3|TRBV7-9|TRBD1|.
CASSPQGAYDTIYF
TGTGCCAGCAGCCCACAGGGGGCCTACGACACCATATATTTT
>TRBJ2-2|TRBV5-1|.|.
CASSLGGLENTGELFF
TGCGCCAGCAGTCTAGGGGGACTGGAAAACACCGGGGAGCTGTTTTTT
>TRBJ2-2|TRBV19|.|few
CASSWVAGELFF
TGTGCCAGTAGTTGGGTAGCCGGGGAGCTGTTTTTT
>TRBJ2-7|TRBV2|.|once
CASQAGTTPYEQYF
TGTGCCAGCCAAGCCGGGACAACTCCCTACGAGCAGTACTTC
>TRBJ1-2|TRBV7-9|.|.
CASSPPRSGAGQFYGYTF
TGTGCCAGCAGCCCCCCCCGTAGCGGCGCCGGACAGTTCTATGGCTACACCTTC
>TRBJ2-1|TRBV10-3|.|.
CAISESGAEQFF
TGTGCCATCAGTGAGTCGGGCGCAGAGCAGTTCTTC
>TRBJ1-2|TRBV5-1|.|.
CASSETAYGYTF
TGCGCCAGCAGCGAGACAGCCTATGGCTACACCTTC
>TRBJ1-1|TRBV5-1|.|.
CASSPPGTSTGAFF
TGCGCCAGCAGCCCCCCCGGCACGAGTACCGGAGCTTTCTTT
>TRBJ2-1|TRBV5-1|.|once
CASSLVQGPYNEQFF
TGCGCCAGCAGCTTGGTCCAGGGACCCTACAATGAGCAGTTCTTC
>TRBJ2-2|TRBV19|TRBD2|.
CASIVRAGETGELFF
TGTGCCAGTATAGTAAGGGCGGGAGAGACCGGGGAGCTGTTTTTT
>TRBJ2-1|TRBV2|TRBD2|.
CASAAGGSRNEQFF
TGTGCCAGCGCGGCGGGAGGGAGTAGGAATGAGCAGTTCTTC
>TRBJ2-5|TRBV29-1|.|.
CSVATDWYQETQYF
TGCAGCGTTGCAACTGACTGGTACCAAGAGACCCAGTACTTC
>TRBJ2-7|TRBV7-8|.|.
CASSLAVGGSYEQYF
TGTGCCAGCAGCTTAGCGGTCGGCGGTTCCTACGAGCAGTACTTC
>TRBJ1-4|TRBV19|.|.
CASSHRGALFF
TGTGCCAGTAGTCATCGGGGAGCACTGTTTTTT
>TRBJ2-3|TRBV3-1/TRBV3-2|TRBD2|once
CASSQDSGGVGTDTQYF
TGTGCCAGCAGCCAAGATAGCGGGGGGGTTGGCACAGATACGCAGTATTTT
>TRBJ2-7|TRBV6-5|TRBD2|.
CASSPLAGGPREQYF
TGTGCCAGCAGCCCACTAGCGGGGGGGCCCAGGGAGCAGTACTTC
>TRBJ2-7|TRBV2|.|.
CASSVEPGYTYEQYF
TGTGCCAGCAGTGTCGAGCCGGGATACACCTACGAGCAGTACTTC
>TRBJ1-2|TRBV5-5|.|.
CASSLQGQSNYGYTF
TGTGCCAGCAGCCTTCAAGGACAATCTAACTATGGCTACACCTTC
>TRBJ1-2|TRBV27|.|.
CASSTMVGYGYTF
TGTGCCAGCAGTACCATGGTTGGCTATGGCTACACCTTC
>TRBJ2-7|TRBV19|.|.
CASRKTGSSYEQYF
TGTGCCAGTAGAAAAACAGGTAGCTCCTACGAGCAGTACTTC
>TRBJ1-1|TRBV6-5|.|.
CASILGSGSTEAFF
TGTGCCAGCATCTTAGGTAGCGGGAGTACTGAAGCTTTCTTT
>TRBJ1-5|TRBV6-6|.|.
CASSYSAPRGNQPQHF
TGTGCCAGCAGTTACTCCGCCCCTCGTGGCAATCAGCCCCAGCATTTT
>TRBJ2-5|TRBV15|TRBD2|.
CATHFSGSETQYF
TGTGCCACCCACTTTAGCGGGTCAGAGACCCAGTACTTC
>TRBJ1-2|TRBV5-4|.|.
CASSLGAANYGYTF
TGTGCCAGCAGCTTGGGAGCCGCCAACTATGGCTACACCTTC
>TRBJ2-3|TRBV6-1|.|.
CASRRRHSSTDTQYF
TGTGCCAGCAGGCGACGTCATTCTAGCACAGATACGCAGTATTTT
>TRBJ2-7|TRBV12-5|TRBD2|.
CASALGGGGFYEQYF
TGTGCTAGTGCCCTCGGAGGCGGGGGTTTCTACGAGCAGTACTTC
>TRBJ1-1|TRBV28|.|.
CASSLWKVPNTEAFF
TGTGCCAGCAGTTTATGGAAGGTGCCGAACACTGAAGCTTTCTTT
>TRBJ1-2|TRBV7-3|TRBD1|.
CASSPPVRTGAKLYGYTF
TGTGCCAGCAGCCCTCCTGTTCGGACAGGGGCCAAACTCTATGGCTACACCTTC
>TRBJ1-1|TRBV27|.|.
CASSYGSGFTEAFF
TGTGCCAGCAGTTACGGTTCTGGGTTCACTGAAGCTTTCTTT